This TCR beta chain was retrieved from a study of CD8 T cells in ankylosing spondylitis. In the case of this clonotype: The target antigen is unknown.

Notes on the study in general: Characteristic, it appeared, of ankylosing spondylitis blood was a TCR beta motif of eight highly homologous variants. In the blood and synovial fluid of reactive arthritis, some motif variants had been previously reported.

This CDR3 is 13 amino acids long. The germline V and J ends were trimmed by 4 bases and 2 bases, with 10 bases remaining between them. From germline, CDR1 is SGDLS and CDR2 YYNGEE. Construction of TCR beta libraries was performed using quantitative 5'-RACE with molecular barcodes. From the 5' RACE reads, TCRdb called clonotypes with MiXCR, one entry per CDR3 protein. The sample has about 140,000 distinct CDR3 sequences; roughly 8% are singletons. The chain combines TRBV9 with TRBJ2-7; D is unresolved. The sequencing input was synovial fluid, either unsorted or a sorted T cell fraction (not recorded which). This TCR derives from a male donor with ankylosing spondylitis. CDR3 sequence: CASSPSPAYEQYF. The CDR3 nucleotides are TGTGCCAGCAGCCCTTCCCCAGCCTACGAGCAGTACTTC. Full variable domain (outside the CDR3, taken from reference TRBV9 and TRBJ2-7): DSGVTQTPKHLITATGQRVTLRCSPRSGDLSVYWYQQSLDQGLQFLIQYYNGEERAKGNILERFSAQQFPDLHSELNLSSLELGDSALYFCASSPSPAYEQYFGPGTRLTVT.